This passage covers 11 T cell receptor beta chains from one sample sequenced in a study of OX40 agonist ivuxolimab in advanced cancers. The protocol was immunoSEQ multiplex PCR, while the TCRdb copy is restricted to in-frame clones and leaves out a portion. This sample has over 25,000 clones, with approximately 84% found just once. The sequencing used CD4+ or CD8+ T cells sorted from blood, collected in a trial of the OX40 agonist ivuxolimab. These receptor sequences come from an adult with an advanced solid tumor such as melanoma, head and neck, liver or kidney cancer.

V is TRBV28 and J is TRBJ2-7; the D is unclear. The CDR3 loop spans 13 amino acids. The V gene lost 6 bases and the J gene lost 1 base, with 10 bases spanning the gap. CDR1 is MDHEN, CDR2 SYDVKM, per germline. This CDR3 reads CASSLVRSYEQYF. The CDR3 nucleotides read TGTGCCAGCAGCTTGGTTCGGTCCTACGAGCAGTACTTC.

The chain couples TRBV6-1 to TRBJ1-4; unclear D gene. CDR3 size: 10 residues. V shed 6 bases and J shed 8 bases, with 4 bases lying between them. Looked up from germline, CDR1 is MNHNS and CDR2 is SASEGT. The CDR3 loop reads CASRGEKLFF. CDR3 nucleotides: TGTGCCAGCAGGGGAGAAAAACTGTTTTTT.

This clone was seen more than once but under ten times. The J gene is TRBJ2-3, the V gene TRBV27; D uncertain. V dropped 8 bases and J dropped 4 bases, with 10 bases sitting between them. Germline-derived CDR1 and CDR2 are MNHEY and SMNVEV (reference sequence). The CDR3 has 12 amino acids. This CDR3 is CASWVGSDTQYF. CDR3 in DNA: TGTGCCAGCTGGGTGGGGTCAGATACGCAGTATTTT.

Comments on this clone: The same CDR3 can be traced to other DNA sequences in this sample. The chain links TRBV30 to TRBJ1-4; D unclear. The CDR3 is 11 amino acids. The germline V gene encodes CDR1 GTSNPN and CDR2 SVGIG (reference sequence). V gave up 1 base and J gave up 5 bases, with 2 bases separating them. In nucleotides, the CDR3 is TGTGCCTGGAGTGAAAATGAAAAACTGTTTTTT. Its translation: CAWSENEKLFF.

The rearrangement uses TRBV5-4 and TRBJ1-6; D is unresolved. Per germline, CDR1 SGHNT and CDR2 YYREEE (reference sequence). V shed 1 base and J shed 9 bases, with 5 bases lying between them. This CDR3 is built from 12 residues. The CDR3 DNA sequence: TGTGCCAGCAGCTTGAGAGGTTCACCCCTCCACTTT. It yields the protein CASSLRGSPLHF.

V usage is TRBV7-9 and J usage is TRBJ1-2, with D tentatively TRBD1 (5 bases). Germline CDR1 reads SEHNR; CDR2 reads FQNEAQ (reference sequence). V was trimmed by 5 bases and J by 8 bases, leaving 12 bases between them. The CDR3 runs 12 residues. In DNA, the CDR3 is TGTGCCAGCAGCCCCCCGGGGGACGGCTACACCTTC. It is translated as CASSPPGDGYTF.

This clone was counted a few times. V and J are TRBV7-9 and TRBJ1-5; D not resolved. Trimming cost V 6 bases and J 2 bases, with 8 bases left between them. This CDR3 is built from 13 residues. Germline CDR1 SEHNR, CDR2 FQNEAQ (reference sequence). The DNA of the CDR3 is TGTGCCAGCAGTTACCCCGGCAATCAGCCCCAGCATTTT. Translating it yields CASSYPGNQPQHF.

This clone occurred a few times. The genes are TRBV6-4 and TRBJ2-1; no clear D gene. V lost 0 bases, J lost 4 bases, and 4 bases lay in between. The CDR3 totals 13 residues. Germline V gene sequence: CDR1 MRHNA, CDR2 SNTAGT. The CDR3 reads CASSDSVYNEQFF. For the CDR3, the DNA is TGTGCCAGCAGTGACTCGGTATACAATGAGCAGTTCTTC.

V is TRBV4-1 and J is TRBJ1-2; 10 bases are a match to TRBD1. This CDR3 comprises 15 residues. Germline V CDR1 and CDR2: MGHRA, YSYEKL. V lost 1 base, J lost 6 bases, and 5 bases stayed unmatched. The CDR3: CASSQVVGQGDGYTF. The CDR3 bases are TGCGCCAGCAGCCAAGTAGTTGGACAGGGGGATGGCTACACCTTC.

The V and J genes are TRBV27 and TRBJ2-2, with no clear D. Germline CDR1 MNHEY, CDR2 SMNVEV (reference sequence). The CDR3 has 14 amino acids. With 9 bases removed from V and 3 bases from J, the gap between germline ends came to 14 bases. The CDR3 region has the DNA TGTGCCAGTCGGGCCAATGGGGACACCGGGGAGCTGTTTTTT. Its protein product is CASRANGDTGELFF.

The rearrangement joins TRBV29-1 to TRBJ2-2, with D possibly being TRBD1 (6 bases). The CDR3 is 16 amino acids. The germline CDR1 and CDR2 sequences are SQVTM and ANQGSEA. V was cut by 2 bases and J by 0 bases, with 13 bases left in between. The chain's CDR3 is CSVETPRGANTGELFF. The CDR3 DNA sequence: TGCAGCGTTGAAACCCCCAGGGGCGCGAACACCGGGGAGCTGTTTTTT.